This record concerns one T cell receptor (beta chain) sequence. Clones were read by immunoSEQ multiplex PCR, and TCRdb kept only the in-frame ones, dropping some. The profile shows approximately 60,000 clones, more than 90% of them singletons. This specimen belongs to a study of OX40 agonist ivuxolimab in advanced cancers. Study context: The patients received agonistic anti-OX40 (CD134) antibody ivuxolimab.

On cycle 4 day 1 and cycle 7 day 1, as well as at baseline, blood was sampled. CDR3 length: 15 amino acids. The V end lost 6 bases, the J end lost 3 bases, and 15 bases lay between the germline ends. The germline V gene has CDR1 MNHEY and CDR2 SVGAGI. Sequences were derived from CD4+ or CD8+ T cells sorted from blood, sampled in a trial of the OX40 agonist ivuxolimab. The chain couples TRBV6-5 to TRBJ1-5; D is unresolved. This receptor was taken from an adult with an advanced solid tumor such as melanoma, head and neck, liver or kidney cancer. The CDR3 DNA reads TGTGCCAGCAGCCCAGGCTACCAGTACAATCAGCCCCAGCATTTT. As protein: CASSPGYQYNQPQHF.